This passage covers 10 T cell receptor beta chains from one sample sequenced in a study of control samples from healthy donors and cancer patients. TCRdb's table, derived via immunoSEQ multiplex PCR, lists solely in-frame clones and lacks some. Here the sample spans 80,000 to 100,000 clones, 79% being singletons. Material: blood. These receptors were obtained from a woman younger than 45 in good health.

The chain joins TRBV30 to TRBJ1-6, with a tentative D call TRBD1 (6 bases). The germline V gene has CDR1 GTSNPN and CDR2 SVGIG (reference sequence). V was clipped by 7 bases and J by 9 bases, with 16 bases between them. The CDR3 totals 13 residues. The CDR3: CASQMKGGSPLHF. CDR3 nucleotide sequence: TGTGCCTCCCAGATGAAGGGGGGTTCACCCCTCCACTTT.

This chain links TRBV30 with TRBJ1-1, with D unclear. Between the trimmed V and J ends, which lost 4 bases and 1 base, there was a span of 7 bases. The CDR3 extends over 12 amino acids. From germline, CDR1 is GTSNPN and CDR2 SVGIG (reference sequence). The CDR3 sequence: CAWIPANTEAFF. The DNA for the CDR3 is TGTGCCTGGATACCGGCGAACACTGAAGCTTTCTTT. Full variable domain (outside the CDR3, taken from reference TRBV30 and TRBJ1-1): SQTIHQWPATLVQPVGSPLSLECTVEGTSNPNLYWYRQAAGRGLQLLFYSVGIGQISSEVPQNLSASRPQDRQFILSSKKLLLSDSGFYLCAWIPANTEAFFGQGTRLTVV.

In this sample, this clone turned up a few times. The chain has TRBV7-8 and TRBJ2-5, with 9 bases identical to TRBD2. The CDR3 contains 14 residues. With V trimmed by 3 bases and J by 6 bases, 5 bases remained unmatched. The germline V gene has CDR1 SGHVS and CDR2 FQNEAQ. DNA for the CDR3: TGTGCCAGCAGCTTTAGCGGGGGCGGGCAGACCCAGTACTTC. Translation: CASSFSGGGQTQYF.

CDR3 nucleotide sequence: TGTGCCACCAGCAGCCCCCCGGGCGAAAAACTGTTTTTT. Translated: CATSSPPGEKLFF. The rearrangement uses TRBV15 and TRBJ1-4; no clear D gene. V lost 3 bases to trimming and J lost 8 bases, with 10 bases between them. The length of the CDR3 is 13 residues. Germline V gene sequence: CDR1 LNHNV, CDR2 YYDKDF (reference sequence).

This chain connects TRBV5-5 to TRBJ1-6; D remains unclear. The ends were cut back, 1 base at V and 0 bases at J, with 8 bases in the middle. The CDR3 spans 16 residues. CDR1 SGHKS and CDR2 YYEKEE come from the germline V gene (reference sequence). CDR3 sequence (DNA): TGTGCCAGCAGCTTGTGGAAAAGCTCCTATAATTCACCCCTCCACTTT. It codes for CASSLWKSSYNSPLHF.

V and J are TRBV18 and TRBJ2-1, with 9 positions matching TRBD1. Germline CDR1 and CDR2: KGHSH and LQKENI. V lost 10 bases to trimming and J lost 3 bases; unmatched junction nucleotides: 4. This CDR3 region has 13 residues. The CDR3 sequence: CATAGQGYNEQFF. The CDR3 region has the DNA TGTGCCACCGCGGGACAGGGCTACAATGAGCAGTTCTTC.

The chain carries TRBV5-4 and TRBJ1-5; no definite D call. The CDR3 is 13 residues long. CDR1 is SGHNT and CDR2 is YYREEE in the germline V gene (reference sequence). Trimming removed 4 bases from V and 7 bases from J, with 12 bases in between. Here the CDR3 reads CASSPEPYQPQHF. Here the CDR3 DNA reads TGTGCCAGCAGCCCGGAACCGTACCAGCCCCAGCATTTT. The full variable domain, its missing parts supplied by reference TRBV5-4 and TRBJ1-5, is ETGVTQSPTHLIKTRGQQVTLRCSSQSGHNTVSWYQQALGQGPQFIFQYYREEENGRGNFPPRFSGLQFPNYSSELNVNALELDDSALYLCASSPEPYQPQHFGDGTRLSIL.

The chain employs TRBV12-3 or TRBV12-4 and TRBJ1-1, with D unresolved. This CDR3 is 13 amino acids long. V lost 3 bases and J lost 7, with 12 bases in between. The CDR3 loop is CASSLATGGEAFF. The CDR3 DNA reads as TGTGCCAGCAGTTTGGCTACGGGAGGTGAAGCTTTCTTT.

A few counts support this clone. The genes are TRBV7-6 and TRBJ2-1; 11 bases map to TRBD2. Germline V CDR1 and CDR2: SGHVS, FNYEAQ. Trimming cost V 5 bases and J 7 bases; bases outside gene matches: 4. This CDR3 has 14 residues. This chain's CDR3 is CASSHRLAGNEQFF. CDR3 in DNA: TGTGCCAGCAGCCACCGACTAGCGGGGAATGAGCAGTTCTTC. Looking up the rest from reference TRBV7-6 and TRBJ2-1 gives the full variable domain: GAGVSQSPRYKVTKRGQDVALRCDPISGHVSLYWYRQALGQGPEFLTYFNYEAQQDKSGLPNDRFSAERPEGSISTLTIQRTEQRDSAMYRCASSHRLAGNEQFFGPGTRLTVL.

V usage is TRBV29-1 and J usage is TRBJ2-5, with 9 bases identical to TRBD2. Germline loops: CDR1 SQVTM, CDR2 ANQGSEA. Unmatched junction bases numbered 5, after V lost 2 bases and J lost 4 bases. CDR3 length: 14 amino acids. In DNA, the CDR3 is TGCAGCGTTGAACTAGCGGGGATTGGAGAGACCCAGTACTTC. Its translation is CSVELAGIGETQYF.